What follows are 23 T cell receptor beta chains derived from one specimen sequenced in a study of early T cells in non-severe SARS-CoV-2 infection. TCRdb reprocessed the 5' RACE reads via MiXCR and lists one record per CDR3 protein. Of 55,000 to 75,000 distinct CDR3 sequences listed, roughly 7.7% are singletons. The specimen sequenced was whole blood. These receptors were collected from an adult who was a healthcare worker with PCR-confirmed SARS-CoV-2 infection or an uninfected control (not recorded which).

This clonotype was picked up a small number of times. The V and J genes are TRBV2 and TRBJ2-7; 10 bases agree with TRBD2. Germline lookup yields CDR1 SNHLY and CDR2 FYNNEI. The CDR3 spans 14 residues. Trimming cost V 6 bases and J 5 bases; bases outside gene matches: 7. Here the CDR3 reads CASRAGTSADEQYF. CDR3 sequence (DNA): TGTGCCAGCAGGGCCGGGACTAGCGCCGACGAGCAGTACTTC.

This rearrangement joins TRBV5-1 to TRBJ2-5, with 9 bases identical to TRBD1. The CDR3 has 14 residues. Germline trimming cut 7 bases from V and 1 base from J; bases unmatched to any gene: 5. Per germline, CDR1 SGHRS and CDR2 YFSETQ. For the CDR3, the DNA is TGCGCCAGCGAGACAGGGGGTAGCCAAGAGACCCAGTACTTC. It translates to CASETGGSQETQYF.

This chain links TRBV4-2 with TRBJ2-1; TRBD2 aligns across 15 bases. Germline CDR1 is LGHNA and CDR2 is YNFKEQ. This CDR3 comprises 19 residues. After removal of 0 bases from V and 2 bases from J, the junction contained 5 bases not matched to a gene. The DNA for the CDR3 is TGTGCCAGCAGCCAAGATCCCGGACTAGCGGGAGGGACCTACAATGAGCAGTTCTTC. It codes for CASSQDPGLAGGTYNEQFF.

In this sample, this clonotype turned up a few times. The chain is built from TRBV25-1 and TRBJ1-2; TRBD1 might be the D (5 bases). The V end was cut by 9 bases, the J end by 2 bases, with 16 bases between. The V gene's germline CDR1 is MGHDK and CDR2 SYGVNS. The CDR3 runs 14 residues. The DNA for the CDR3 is TGTGCCAGTAGACTCGGGACGGTAAACTATGGCTACACCTTC. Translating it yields CASRLGTVNYGYTF.

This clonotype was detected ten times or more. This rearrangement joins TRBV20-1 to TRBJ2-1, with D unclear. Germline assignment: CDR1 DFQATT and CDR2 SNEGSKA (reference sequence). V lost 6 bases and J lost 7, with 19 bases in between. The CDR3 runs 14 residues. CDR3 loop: CSAEPRVLGNEQFF. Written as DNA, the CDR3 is TGCAGTGCAGAACCCCGGGTCTTGGGGAATGAGCAGTTCTTC.

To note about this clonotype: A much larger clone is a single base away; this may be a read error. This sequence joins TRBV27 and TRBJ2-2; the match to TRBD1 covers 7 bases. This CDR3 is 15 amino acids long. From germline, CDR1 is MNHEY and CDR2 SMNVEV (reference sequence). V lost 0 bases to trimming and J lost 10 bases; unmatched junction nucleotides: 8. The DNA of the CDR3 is TGTGCCAGCAGTTTATCATGGGGACAGAACGAGGAGCTGTTTTTT. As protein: CASSLSWGQNEELFF.

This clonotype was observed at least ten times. The CDR3 loop reads CASLAGANYNEQFF. CDR3 sequence (DNA): TGTGCCAGCCTAGCGGGCGCCAACTACAATGAGCAGTTCTTC. The chain recombines TRBV27 with TRBJ2-1; 8 positions match TRBD2. The germline V gene has CDR1 MNHEY and CDR2 SMNVEV (reference sequence). V was clipped by 8 bases and J by 3 bases; unmatched bases: 6. The CDR3 totals 14 residues.

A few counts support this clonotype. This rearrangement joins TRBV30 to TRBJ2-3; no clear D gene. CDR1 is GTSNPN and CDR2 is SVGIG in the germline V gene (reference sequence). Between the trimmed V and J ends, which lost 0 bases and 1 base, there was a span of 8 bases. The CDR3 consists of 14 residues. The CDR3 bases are TGTGCCTGGAGTGTAGTAGGCGGCACAGATACGCAGTATTTT. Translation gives CAWSVVGGTDTQYF.

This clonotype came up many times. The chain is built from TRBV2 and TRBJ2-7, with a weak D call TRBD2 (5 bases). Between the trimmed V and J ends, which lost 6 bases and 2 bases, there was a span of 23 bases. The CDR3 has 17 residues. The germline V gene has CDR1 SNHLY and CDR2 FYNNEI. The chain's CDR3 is CASSRGGYALATYEQYF. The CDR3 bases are TGTGCCAGCAGCCGAGGAGGCTACGCGTTGGCGACCTACGAGCAGTACTTC.

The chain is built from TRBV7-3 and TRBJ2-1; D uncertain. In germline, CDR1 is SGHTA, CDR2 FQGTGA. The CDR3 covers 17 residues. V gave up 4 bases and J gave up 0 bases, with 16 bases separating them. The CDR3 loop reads CASSSRPGMSSYNEQFF. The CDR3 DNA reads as TGTGCCAGCAGCTCCCGACCTGGCATGAGCTCCTACAATGAGCAGTTCTTC.

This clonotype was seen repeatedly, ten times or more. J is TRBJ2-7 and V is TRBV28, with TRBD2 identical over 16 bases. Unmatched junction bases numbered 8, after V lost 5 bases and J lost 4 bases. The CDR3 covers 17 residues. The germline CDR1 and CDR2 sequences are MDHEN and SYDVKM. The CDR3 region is CASSPGTSGRGSYEQYF. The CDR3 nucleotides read TGTGCCAGCAGTCCCGGGACTAGCGGGAGGGGGTCGTACGAGCAGTACTTC.

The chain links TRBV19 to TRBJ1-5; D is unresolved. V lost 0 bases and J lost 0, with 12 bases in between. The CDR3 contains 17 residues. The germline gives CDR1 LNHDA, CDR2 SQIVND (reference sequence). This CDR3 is CASSIDLQANSNQPQHF. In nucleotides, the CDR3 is TGTGCCAGTAGTATAGATCTCCAGGCAAATAGCAATCAGCCCCAGCATTTT.

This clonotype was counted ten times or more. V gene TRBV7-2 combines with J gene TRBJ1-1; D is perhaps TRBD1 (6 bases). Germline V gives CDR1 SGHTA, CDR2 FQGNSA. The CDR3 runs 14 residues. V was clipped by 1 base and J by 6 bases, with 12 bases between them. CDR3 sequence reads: CASSLGGDTSEAFF. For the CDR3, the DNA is TGTGCCAGCAGCTTAGGAGGGGACACCTCTGAAGCTTTCTTT.

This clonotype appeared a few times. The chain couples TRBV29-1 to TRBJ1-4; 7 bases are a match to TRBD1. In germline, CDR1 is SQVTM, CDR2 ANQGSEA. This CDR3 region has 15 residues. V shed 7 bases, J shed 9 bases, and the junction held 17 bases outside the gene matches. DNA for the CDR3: TGCAGCGCCCGCACAACGACAGGGCTGGGGAAAAAACTGTTTTTT. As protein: CSARTTTGLGKKLFF.

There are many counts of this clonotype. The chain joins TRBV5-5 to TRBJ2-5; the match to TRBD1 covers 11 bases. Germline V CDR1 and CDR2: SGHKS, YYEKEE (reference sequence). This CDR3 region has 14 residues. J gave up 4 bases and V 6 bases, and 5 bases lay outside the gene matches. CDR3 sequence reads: CASIPGQGVETQYF. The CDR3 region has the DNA TGTGCCAGCATCCCGGGACAGGGGGTAGAGACCCAGTACTTC.

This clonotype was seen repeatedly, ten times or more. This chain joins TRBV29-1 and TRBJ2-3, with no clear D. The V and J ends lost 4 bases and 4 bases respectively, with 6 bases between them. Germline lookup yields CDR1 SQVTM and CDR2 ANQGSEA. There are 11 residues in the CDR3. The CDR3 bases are TGCAGCGTTGCTTCACCAGATACGCAGTATTTT. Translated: CSVASPDTQYF.

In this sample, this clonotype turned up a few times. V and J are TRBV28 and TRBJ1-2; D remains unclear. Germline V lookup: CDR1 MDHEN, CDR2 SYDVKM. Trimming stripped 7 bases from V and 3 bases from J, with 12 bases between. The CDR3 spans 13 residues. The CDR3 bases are TGTGCCAGCACCTCGGGCGGAGACTATGGCTACACCTTC. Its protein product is CASTSGGDYGYTF.

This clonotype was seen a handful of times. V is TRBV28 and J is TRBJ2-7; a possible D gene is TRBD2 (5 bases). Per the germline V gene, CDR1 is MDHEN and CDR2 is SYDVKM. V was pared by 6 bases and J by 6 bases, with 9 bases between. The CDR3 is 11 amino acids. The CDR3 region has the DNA TGTGCCAGCAGACTAGAGGGCGAGCAGTACTTC. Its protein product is CASRLEGEQYF.

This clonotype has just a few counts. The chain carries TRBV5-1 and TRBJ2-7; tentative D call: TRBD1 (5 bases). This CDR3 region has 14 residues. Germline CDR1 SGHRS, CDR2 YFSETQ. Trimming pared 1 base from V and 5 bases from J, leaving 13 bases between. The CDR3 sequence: CASSLLGRLNEQYF. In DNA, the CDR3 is TGCGCCAGCAGCTTGCTGGGGCGCTTGAACGAGCAGTACTTC. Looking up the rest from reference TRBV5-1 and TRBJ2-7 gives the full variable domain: KAGVTQTPRYLIKTRGQQVTLSCSPISGHRSVSWYQQTPGQGLQFLFEYFSETQRNKGNFPGRFSGRQFSNSRSEMNVSTLELGDSALYLCASSLLGRLNEQYFGPGTRLTVT.

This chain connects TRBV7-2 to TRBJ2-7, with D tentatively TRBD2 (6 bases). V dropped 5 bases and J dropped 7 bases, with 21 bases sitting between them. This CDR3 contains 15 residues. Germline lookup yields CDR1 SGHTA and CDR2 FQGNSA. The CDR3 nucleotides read TGTGCCAGCAGCCGGGGAGGCAGCCCCCCTGGGGAGCAGTACTTC. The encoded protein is CASSRGGSPPGEQYF.

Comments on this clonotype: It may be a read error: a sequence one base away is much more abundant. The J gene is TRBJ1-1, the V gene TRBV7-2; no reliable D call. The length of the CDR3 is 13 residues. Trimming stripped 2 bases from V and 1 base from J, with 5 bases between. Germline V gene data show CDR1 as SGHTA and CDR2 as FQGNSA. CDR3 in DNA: TGTGCCAGCAGCTTAAGGAGGAACACTGAAGCTTTCTTT. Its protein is CASSLRRNTEAFF.

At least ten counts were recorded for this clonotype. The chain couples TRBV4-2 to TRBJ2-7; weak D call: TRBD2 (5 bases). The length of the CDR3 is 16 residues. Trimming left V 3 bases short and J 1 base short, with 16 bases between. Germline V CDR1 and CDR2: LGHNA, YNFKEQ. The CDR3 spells CASSHPSQRISYEQYF. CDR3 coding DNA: TGTGCCAGCAGCCACCCCAGTCAGCGGATATCCTACGAGCAGTACTTC.

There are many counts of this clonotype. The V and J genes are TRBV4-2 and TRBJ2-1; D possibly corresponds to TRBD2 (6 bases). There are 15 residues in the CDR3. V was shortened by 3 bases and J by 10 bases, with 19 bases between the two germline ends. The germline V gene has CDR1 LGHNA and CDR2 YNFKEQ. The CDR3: CASSHFRDSETEQFF. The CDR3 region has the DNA TGTGCCAGCAGCCACTTCCGGGACTCGGAGACCGAGCAGTTCTTC.